This entry lists 17 T cell receptor beta chains sequenced from one sample in a study of T cell responses to AZD1222 COVID-19 vaccine. The method was immunoSEQ multiplex PCR; TCRdb's version includes in-frame clones alone and lacks a portion of them. This table holds approximately 150,000 clones, 86% found once. Sequences were derived from peripheral blood, sampled 28 days after the second AZD1222 dose. The receptors were gathered from an adult who received the AZD1222 COVID-19 vaccine.

V is TRBV6-4 and J is TRBJ2-1; D ambiguous. Germline CDR1 MRHNA, CDR2 SNTAGT. This CDR3 has 13 residues. The V end was cut by 4 bases, the J end by 4 bases, with 8 bases between. CDR3 in DNA: TGTGCCAGCAGTGCCCCTGATTACAATGAGCAGTTCTTC. Translated, it gives CASSAPDYNEQFF.

Only one count was recorded for this clone. This rearrangement joins TRBV10-3 to TRBJ1-4; no definite D call. The CDR3 runs to 13 residues. V was clipped by 1 base and J by 5 bases, with 5 bases between them. The germline gives CDR1 ENHRY, CDR2 SYGVKD. CDR3 residues: CAISELQNEKLFF. The CDR3 DNA follows: TGTGCCATCAGTGAGTTACAGAATGAAAAACTGTTTTTT.

This rearrangement joins TRBV19 to TRBJ2-1; the D gene is possibly TRBD2 (6 bases). V gave up 11 bases and J gave up 4 bases, with 18 bases separating them. Germline CDR1 LNHDA, CDR2 SQIVND (reference sequence). The CDR3 runs to 14 residues. CDR3 residues: CACTGSGLYNEQFF. CDR3 sequence (DNA): TGTGCCTGTACAGGTAGCGGCCTATACAATGAGCAGTTCTTC.

The chain couples TRBV10-2 to TRBJ2-2, with D perhaps TRBD1 (5 bases). The CDR3 sequence is 15 residues long. Trimming took 2 bases from V and 6 from J, leaving 13 bases between them. In germline, CDR1 is WSHSY, CDR2 SAAADI. In DNA form, the CDR3 reads TGCGCCAGCAGTGAGCCAGGGAAAGGTCCCGGGGAGCTGTTTTTT. Amino acid sequence: CASSEPGKGPGELFF.

The chain has TRBV12-3 or TRBV12-4 and TRBJ1-2; D not certain. The CDR3 runs to 10 residues. Trimming removed 2 bases from V and 8 bases from J, with 3 bases in between. The CDR3 sequence is CASSLNGYTF. The CDR3 region has the DNA TGTGCCAGCAGTTTAAACGGCTACACCTTC.

The rearrangement links TRBV23-1 to TRBJ1-5; D is perhaps TRBD1 (5 bases). TRBV23-1 is annotated as an ORF whose role is uncertain. V gave up 6 bases and J gave up 4 bases, with 10 bases separating them. The CDR3 totals 13 residues. The CDR3 DNA is TGCGCCAGCAGGGGGCATACGAATCAGCCCCAGCATTTT. Its translation is CASRGHTNQPQHF.

V gene TRBV6-5 combines with J gene TRBJ1-1, with unresolved D. V was pared by 2 bases and J by 1 base, with 5 bases between. CDR3 length equals 13 residues. Germline lookup yields CDR1 MNHEY and CDR2 SVGAGI. DNA for the CDR3: TGTGCCAGCAGTTACAACAGGAACACTGAAGCTTTCTTT. Translated, it gives CASSYNRNTEAFF.

This chain uses TRBV15 with TRBJ2-1, with a tentative D call TRBD1 (7 bases). The CDR3 length is 12 residues. CDR1 is LNHNV, CDR2 YYDKDF, per germline (reference sequence). V dropped 0 bases and J dropped 12 bases, with 9 bases sitting between them. Here the CDR3 DNA reads TGTGCCACCAGCAGAGATCAGGGGGGGCAGTTCTTC. Translating gives CATSRDQGGQFF.

This clone was seen just once. The CDR3 DNA is TGCAGCGTTGACAGGGGCTACGAGCAGTACTTC. This translates into CSVDRGYEQYF. The gene calls are TRBV29-1 and TRBJ2-7, with a possible D match to TRBD1 (6 bases). CDR1 is SQVTM, CDR2 ANQGSEA, per germline. V was shortened by 3 bases and J by 3 bases, with 6 bases between the two germline ends. The CDR3 length is 11 residues.

This sequence joins TRBV30 and TRBJ1-4, with TRBD1 identical over 10 bases. The CDR3 extends over 14 amino acids. Per germline, CDR1 GTSNPN and CDR2 SVGIG (reference sequence). Losses at the gene ends were 2 bases for V and 6 bases for J; bases not matched to a gene: 3. The CDR3 DNA is TGTGCCTGGAGTCCGGGACAGGGGTATGAAAAACTGTTTTTT. Its protein is CAWSPGQGYEKLFF.

The rearrangement links TRBV30 to TRBJ2-1; D not certain. This CDR3 comprises 15 residues. V lost 0 bases and J lost 2, with 11 bases in between. The V gene's germline CDR1 is GTSNPN and CDR2 SVGIG (reference sequence). The CDR3 nucleotides read TGTGCCTGGAGTGTGGGGTATCTCGCCTACAATGAGCAGTTCTTC. This sequence encodes CAWSVGYLAYNEQFF.

The chain recombines TRBV28 with TRBJ2-7; 10 nucleotides agree with TRBD2. V gave up 10 bases and J gave up 2 bases; unmatched junction bases: 8. In germline, CDR1 is MDHEN, CDR2 SYDVKM. CDR3 length: 14 amino acids. CDR3 protein: CAIQSTSGTYEQYF. Written as DNA, the CDR3 is TGTGCCATCCAAAGTACTAGCGGGACCTACGAGCAGTACTTC.

The chain employs TRBV7-8 and TRBJ1-5, with D possibly being TRBD1 (5 bases). The CDR3 has 16 residues. Germline assignment: CDR1 SGHVS and CDR2 FQNEAQ. V was shortened by 5 bases and J by 3 bases, with 17 bases between the two germline ends. This chain's CDR3 is CASSQQGGSANQPQHF. Here the CDR3 DNA reads TGTGCCAGCAGCCAGCAGGGTGGGTCAGCCAATCAGCCCCAGCATTTT.

This chain uses TRBV7-9 with TRBJ1-4; perhaps TRBD1 as D (6 bases). V lost 5 bases to trimming and J lost 8 bases, with 15 bases between them. This CDR3 has 14 amino acids. Germline CDR1 reads SEHNR; CDR2 reads FQNEAQ (reference sequence). The CDR3 bases are TGTGCCAGCAGCCTTCCGACAGGTCGGGAAAAACTGTTTTTT. Encoded protein: CASSLPTGREKLFF.

The rearrangement uses TRBV19 and TRBJ2-3; weak D call: TRBD1 (5 bases). There are 15 residues in the CDR3. Per germline, CDR1 LNHDA and CDR2 SQIVND (reference sequence). V gave up 2 bases and J gave up 6 bases, with 15 bases separating them. DNA for the CDR3: TGTGCCAGTAGTATACTCCAGGGCCCCACTGATACGCAGTATTTT. This gives the protein CASSILQGPTDTQYF.

This clone was picked up a small number of times. The rearrangement uses TRBV10-3 and TRBJ1-1; D is possibly TRBD1 (6 bases). Trimming shortened V by 10 bases and J by 1 base, and 13 bases separated the two germline ends. The germline V gene encodes CDR1 ENHRY and CDR2 SYGVKD. The CDR3 has 13 amino acids. The CDR3 protein is CATRGAANTEAFF. The CDR3 DNA reads TGTGCCACCAGGGGAGCCGCGAACACTGAAGCTTTCTTT.

The chain recombines TRBV24-1 with TRBJ2-2; 10 bases line up with TRBD2. J was trimmed by 7 bases and V by 10 bases; bases with no gene match: 5. The CDR3 has 13 residues. Per germline, CDR1 KGHDR and CDR2 SFDVKD. CDR3 protein: CATEGLAIGELFF. CDR3 bases: TGTGCCACGGAGGGACTAGCGATCGGGGAGCTGTTTTTT.